This is a list of T cell receptor beta chains from one sample in a study of regulatory T cells in long-lasting Graves disease. TCRdb processed the multiplex PCR reads anew with MiXCR; each CDR3 protein has one entry. In the table there are 620,000 or so distinct CDR3 sequences, 15% to 20% of which are singletons. A further study also used this sample, focusing on T cells in Graves' hyperthyroidism and ophthalmopathy.

This material consisted of peripheral blood mononuclear cells (PBMCs), taken at new diagnosis, from a patient treated with antithyroid drugs. The source is a woman aged 25-40 years with Graves disease. Both conserved end residues are part of each CDR3. Each record gives: J gene, V gene, D gene, clone size, CDR3 protein, CDR3 DNA. The D gene is left open where the match is weak. Clone size appears in some rows only: once, few, many, or a class for an expanded clone.

J: TRBJ2-1; V: TRBV20-1; D: TRBD2; size: many; CDR3: CRAGTSGNSEQFF; DNA: TGCAGGGCGGGGACTAGCGGAAATAGTGAGCAGTTCTTC
J: TRBJ1-4; V: TRBV7-9; D: .; size: few; CDR3: CASSLDGTANEKLFF; DNA: TGTGCCAGCAGCTTAGACGGGACGGCTAATGAAAAACTGTTTTTT
J: TRBJ2-7; V: TRBV2; D: TRBD2; size: many; CDR3: CASTRGDYSYEQYF; DNA: TGTGCCAGCACCCGGGGGGACTACTCCTACGAGCAGTACTTC
J: TRBJ1-1; V: TRBV12-3/TRBV12-4; D: .; size: few; CDR3: CASSQDGMNTEAFF; DNA: TGTGCCAGCAGCCAGGATGGGATGAACACTGAAGCTTTCTTT
J: TRBJ2-3; V: TRBV5-1; D: .; size: few; CDR3: CASTSWDPTADTQYF; DNA: TGCGCCAGCACCTCGTGGGACCCCACCGCAGATACGCAGTATTTT
J: TRBJ2-5; V: TRBV12-3/TRBV12-4; D: TRBD1; size: many; CDR3: CASSLGMGQIQETQYF; DNA: TGTGCCAGCAGTCTGGGGATGGGACAGATCCAAGAGACCCAGTACTTC
J: TRBJ2-7; V: TRBV30; D: TRBD2; size: many; CDR3: CAWTRSGSHYEQYF; DNA: TGTGCCTGGACTCGAAGCGGGAGTCACTACGAGCAGTACTTC
J: TRBJ2-7; V: TRBV20-1; D: TRBD2; size: many; CDR3: CSAGGTSDFEQYF; DNA: TGCAGTGCTGGCGGGACTAGCGATTTCGAGCAGTACTTC
J: TRBJ2-6; V: TRBV7-9; D: .; size: few; CDR3: CASSFRQGTNVLTF; DNA: TGTGCCAGCAGCTTCCGCCAGGGAACCAACGTCCTGACTTTC
J: TRBJ2-7; V: TRBV7-2; D: .; size: .; CDR3: CASSPSPVLSYEQYF; DNA: TGTGCCAGCAGCCCGTCCCCTGTTCTTTCCTACGAGCAGTACTTC
J: TRBJ2-7; V: TRBV19; D: TRBD2; size: many; CDR3: CASSDLAAYEQYF; DNA: TGTGCCAGTAGTGACCTAGCGGCCTACGAGCAGTACTTC